This section outlines one TCR beta chain sequence together with its context. Authors' analysis steps: Reference gene primer amplification gave estimated nucleated cell counts. Method: immunoSEQ multiplex PCR; TCRdb's copy keeps in-frame clones and lacks some. V and J calls and clone size are as listed in that table; D and trimming were resolved from the DNA. The sample records 180,000 or so clones, about 85% being singletons. The entry originates in a study of blood T cell repertoires in COVID-19. Study details: Samples representing acute and convalescent COVID-19 were sourced from the United States, Italy and Spain. Sources were T cells, B-cell-depleted T cells, or PBMCs; the material itself was cDNA or gDNA.

This CDR3 contains 14 residues. The germline V and J ends were trimmed by 2 bases and 8 bases, with 15 bases remaining between them. The germline gives CDR1 GTSNPN, CDR2 SVGIG (reference sequence). The source material was peripheral blood. V is TRBV30 and J is TRBJ1-4, with TRBD1 as a possible D gene (6 bases). The receptor's source is a woman older than 75 with acute or convalescent COVID-19. This chain's CDR3 is CAWSIWGPGEKLFF. The CDR3 coding sequence is TGTGCCTGGAGTATCTGGGGGCCGGGAGAAAAACTGTTTTTT.